The T cell receptor (beta chain) under discussion was sequenced for a study of radiotherapy plus CTLA-4 blockade in lung cancer. Looking at the study overall: Overall, approximately 19% of patients showed an objective response, while approximately 30% attained disease control.

The table came from immunoSEQ multiplex PCR; TCRdb's copy has only in-frame clones and leaves some out. The sample has some 94,000 clones, approximately 82% seen once. Focal radiation plus CTLA-4 blockade with ipilimumab was given to patients with chemo-refractory metastatic non-small-cell lung cancer. General study results and limits: Among reported predictors of response, early blood T cell clone dynamics with interferon-beta performed best. Once radiotherapy plus ipilimumab had been given, TCR clones derived from tumor expanded in blood.

Of note for this clone: What it binds is not known.

The length of the CDR3 is 17 residues. The germline V gene has CDR1 SGHDN and CDR2 FVKESK. V was pared by 5 bases and J by 4 bases, with 22 bases between. The input for sequencing was peripheral blood, taken from a patient treated with radiotherapy plus ipilimumab. The rearrangement links TRBV14 to TRBJ2-3, with unresolved D. The receptor was derived from a human donor with non-small cell lung cancer that progressed on radiotherapy plus ipilimumab. The CDR3 region is CASSAEGAGLGSDTQYF. CDR3 nucleotide sequence: TGTGCCAGCAGCGCTGAAGGAGCTGGATTGGGCTCAGATACGCAGTATTTT.